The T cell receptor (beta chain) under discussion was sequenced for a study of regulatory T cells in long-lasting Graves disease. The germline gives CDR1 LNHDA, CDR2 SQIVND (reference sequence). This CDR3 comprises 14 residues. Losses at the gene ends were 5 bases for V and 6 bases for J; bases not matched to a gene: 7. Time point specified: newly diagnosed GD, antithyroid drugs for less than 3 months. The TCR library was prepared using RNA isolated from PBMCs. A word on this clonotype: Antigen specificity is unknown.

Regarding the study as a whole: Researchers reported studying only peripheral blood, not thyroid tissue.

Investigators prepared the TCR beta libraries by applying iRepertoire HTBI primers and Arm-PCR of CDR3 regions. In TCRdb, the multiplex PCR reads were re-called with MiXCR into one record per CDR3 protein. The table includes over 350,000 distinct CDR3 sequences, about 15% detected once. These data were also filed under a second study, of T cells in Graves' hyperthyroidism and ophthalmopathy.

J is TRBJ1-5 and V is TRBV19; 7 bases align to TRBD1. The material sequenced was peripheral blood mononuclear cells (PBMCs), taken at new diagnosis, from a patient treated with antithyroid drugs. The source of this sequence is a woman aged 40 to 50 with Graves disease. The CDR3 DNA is TGTGCCAGTAGTCTTACAGGGGAAATTCAGCCCCAGCATTTT. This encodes CASSLTGEIQPQHF.